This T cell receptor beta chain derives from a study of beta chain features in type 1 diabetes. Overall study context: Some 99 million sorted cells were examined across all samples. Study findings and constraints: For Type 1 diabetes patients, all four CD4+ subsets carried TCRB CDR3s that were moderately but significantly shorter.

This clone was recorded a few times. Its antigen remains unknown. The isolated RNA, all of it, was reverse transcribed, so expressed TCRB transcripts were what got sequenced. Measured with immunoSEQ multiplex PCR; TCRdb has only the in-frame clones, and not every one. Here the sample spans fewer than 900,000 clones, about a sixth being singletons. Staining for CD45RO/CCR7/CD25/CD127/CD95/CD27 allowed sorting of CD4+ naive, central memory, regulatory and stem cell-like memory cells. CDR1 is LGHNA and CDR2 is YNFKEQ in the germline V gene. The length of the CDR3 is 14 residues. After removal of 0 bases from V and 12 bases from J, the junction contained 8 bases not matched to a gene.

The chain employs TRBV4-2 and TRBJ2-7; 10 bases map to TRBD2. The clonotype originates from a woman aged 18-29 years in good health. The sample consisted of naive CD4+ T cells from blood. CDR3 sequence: CASSQDTASGSRYF. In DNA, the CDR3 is TGTGCCAGCAGCCAAGATACGGCTAGCGGGAGTCGGTACTTC.